A selection of T cell receptor beta chains follows, all from one sample in a study of blood T cell repertoires in COVID-19. The repertoire was sequenced with immunoSEQ multiplex PCR; TCRdb's copy has only in-frame clones and lacks some. The data hold around 150,000 clones, with almost 80% observed a single time. Specimen: peripheral blood. The receptors were gathered from a man aged 55 to 69 who had recovered from COVID-19. The CDR3 runs from the conserved cysteine through the conserved F or W. The order of the fields is clone size, J gene, V gene, D gene, CDR3 protein, CDR3 DNA. D genes are given only for firm matches. Size tells how often a clone was seen (once, few, many) or the class of an expanded clone, and some rows leave it out.

>.|TRBJ1-1|TRBV29-1|.
CSVWTVGLTEAFF
TGCAGCGTTTGGACAGTGGGGCTCACTGAAGCTTTCTTT
>.|TRBJ1-4|TRBV3-1/TRBV3-2|.
CASSQLWGEEKLFF
TGTGCCAGCAGCCAGTTGTGGGGGGAGGAAAAACTGTTTTTT
>.|TRBJ2-7|TRBV7-4|TRBD2
CASSPRRLAGGQNEQYF
TGTGCCAGCAGCCCCCGGAGGCTAGCGGGGGGGCAGAACGAGCAGTACTTC
>.|TRBJ2-2|TRBV4-2|.
CASSQEGRGAGTGELFF
TGTGCCAGCAGCCAGGAGGGGCGGGGCGCGGGCACCGGGGAGCTGTTTTTT
>.|TRBJ1-5|TRBV19|.
CASSAQGQGAGQPQHF
TGTGCCAGTAGCGCCCAGGGGCAGGGTGCGGGTCAGCCCCAGCATTTT
>.|TRBJ1-1|TRBV6-5|TRBD1
CASSPTGQEAFF
TGTGCCAGCAGTCCTACGGGACAGGAAGCTTTCTTT
>.|TRBJ2-2|TRBV7-6|.
CASSPTGIGELFF
TGTGCCAGCAGCCCTACAGGGATCGGGGAGCTGTTTTTT
>.|TRBJ1-2|TRBV28|TRBD1
CASRATQGAGYGYTF
TGTGCCAGCAGAGCGACACAGGGGGCCGGGTATGGCTACACCTTC
>.|TRBJ2-7|TRBV18|.
CASSPLGSSGTYEQYF
TGTGCCAGCTCACCGCTCGGGAGTTCAGGGACCTACGAGCAGTACTTC
>.|TRBJ2-5|TRBV19|.
CASSIGGGEETQYF
TGTGCCAGTAGTATAGGCGGGGGCGAAGAGACCCAGTACTTC
>few|TRBJ1-2|TRBV4-1|TRBD1
CASSQVERQGFGYTF
TGCGCCAGCAGCCAAGTCGAAAGACAGGGGTTTGGCTACACCTTC
>once|TRBJ1-3|TRBV7-2|.
CASSPSTGSGNTIYF
TGTGCCAGCAGCCCCTCGACGGGGAGCGGAAACACCATATATTTT
>.|TRBJ2-7|TRBV7-9|.
CASSLASAEQYF
TGTGCCAGCAGCTTGGCCAGCGCCGAGCAGTACTTC
>.|TRBJ2-1|TRBV7-9|TRBD2
CASSLLSSGGYPNEQFF
TGTGCCAGCAGCTTACTGTCTAGCGGGGGGTACCCCAATGAGCAGTTCTTC
>.|TRBJ1-1|TRBV3-1/TRBV3-2|.
CASSQVPGGGTEAFF
TGTGCCAGCAGCCAAGTCCCCGGGGGGGGCACTGAAGCTTTCTTT
>.|TRBJ2-7|TRBV6-5|.
CASKDGGSEQYF
TGTGCCAGCAAGGACGGGGGATCCGAGCAGTACTTC
>.|TRBJ2-2|TRBV6-6|.
CASYLGAGGELFF
TGTGCCAGTTATTTGGGGGCGGGCGGGGAGCTGTTTTTT
>.|TRBJ1-1|TRBV2|.
CASSVNSLNTEAFF
TGTGCCAGCAGTGTTAACAGCCTGAACACTGAAGCTTTCTTT
>few|TRBJ1-1|TRBV5-6|.
CASSLGRTGLAFF
TGTGCCAGCAGCTTGGGCCGAACAGGGCTGGCTTTCTTT
>once|TRBJ2-2|TRBV19|.
CASNSGRGGRELFF
TGTGCCAGTAATAGTGGCAGGGGAGGGAGGGAGCTGTTTTTT
>.|TRBJ2-7|TRBV11-2|.
CASSLDVTIYEQYF
TGTGCCAGCAGCTTAGATGTAACTATCTACGAGCAGTACTTC
>few|TRBJ1-4|TRBV19|TRBD1
CASRILTGGLEKLFF
TGTGCCAGTAGGATATTGACAGGGGGCCTTGAAAAACTGTTTTTT
>.|TRBJ1-1|TRBV20-1|.
CSAQGSTEAFF
TGCAGTGCTCAGGGGTCAACTGAAGCTTTCTTT
>many|TRBJ2-3|TRBV19|.
CASSGAPRDTQYF
TGTGCCAGTAGTGGGGCCCCTAGGGATACGCAGTATTTT
>few|TRBJ1-1|TRBV30|TRBD1
CAWSQGGTEAFF
TGTGCCTGGAGTCAGGGGGGCACTGAAGCTTTCTTT
>.|TRBJ2-7|TRBV15|.
CATSRVSDEQYF
TGTGCCACCAGCAGAGTATCGGACGAGCAGTACTTC
>.|TRBJ1-2|TRBV18|.
CASSEGQNYGYTF
TGTGCCAGCTCAGAAGGACAGAACTATGGCTACACCTTC
>.|TRBJ1-1|TRBV28|.
CASSRDIKEAFF
TGTGCCAGCAGTCGGGACATCAAAGAAGCTTTCTTT
>.|TRBJ1-2|TRBV10-3|TRBD1
CAIRNRDSEDGYTF
TGTGCCATCAGAAACCGGGACAGTGAGGATGGCTACACCTTC
>.|TRBJ2-5|TRBV30|TRBD1
CAWDRVKETQYF
TGTGCCTGGGACAGGGTCAAGGAGACCCAGTACTTC
>.|TRBJ2-1|TRBV11-2|TRBD2
CASRLPGRGSNEQFF
TGTGCCAGCAGGCTACCAGGGCGCGGGAGCAATGAGCAGTTCTTC
>.|TRBJ1-2|TRBV5-1|TRBD1
CASSLSLDRVESGYTF
TGCGCCAGCAGCTTATCCTTGGACAGGGTGGAATCTGGCTACACCTTC
>.|TRBJ2-2|TRBV7-3|.
CASSPEGGRNTGELFF
TGTGCCAGCAGCCCGGAGGGGGGGAGGAACACCGGGGAGCTGTTTTTT
>.|TRBJ1-5|TRBV5-4|TRBD1
CASSGLTGGLFGSQPQHF
TGTGCCAGCTCTGGCCTTACAGGGGGCCTGTTTGGTAGTCAGCCCCAGCATTTT
>.|TRBJ1-4|TRBV7-2|.
CASSQSYTGTSEKLFF
TGTGCCAGCAGCCAATCATACACAGGGACCAGTGAAAAACTGTTTTTT
>.|TRBJ2-1|TRBV4-3|TRBD2
CASSQDQAGGTGNEQFF
TGCGCCAGCAGCCAAGATCAAGCGGGAGGGACGGGAAATGAGCAGTTCTTC
>.|TRBJ2-3|TRBV20-1|TRBD2
CSASRLAGRTDTQYF
TGCAGTGCTAGTCGATTAGCGGGGCGCACAGATACGCAGTATTTT
>few|TRBJ2-3|TRBV10-3|TRBD2
CAIAGTSGSDTQYF
TGTGCCATCGCCGGGACTAGCGGGTCGGATACGCAGTATTTT
>.|TRBJ1-2|TRBV29-1|TRBD1
CSVARGSANYGYTF
TGCAGCGTGGCCAGGGGGTCAGCTAACTATGGCTACACCTTC
>.|TRBJ2-5|TRBV7-6|TRBD1
CASSLARQGGPETQYF
TGTGCCAGCAGCTTAGCGCGACAGGGGGGACCGGAGACCCAGTACTTC
>.|TRBJ1-5|TRBV4-1|TRBD1
CASSQEGTGKGYSNQPQHF
TGCGCCAGCAGCCAAGAAGGGACAGGGAAAGGGTATAGCAATCAGCCCCAGCATTTT
>.|TRBJ1-2|TRBV25-1|TRBD1
CASSEPTGRANYGYTF
TGTGCCAGCAGTGAGCCGACAGGGAGAGCTAACTATGGCTACACCTTC
>.|TRBJ2-4|TRBV19|.
CASSIAGRDIQYF
TGTGCCAGTAGTATAGCAGGGCGAGACATTCAGTACTTC
>.|TRBJ2-1|TRBV21-1|.
CASSKFFLGGPCGEYNEQFF
TGTGCCAGCAGCAAATTTTTCTTGGGGGGTCCATGCGGGGAGTACAATGAGCAGTTCTTC
>.|TRBJ1-4|TRBV19|TRBD1
CASSARQGGGEKLFF
TGTGCCAGTAGTGCCAGACAGGGTGGTGGTGAAAAACTGTTTTTT
>few|TRBJ2-1|TRBV30|.
CAWSAPEFSYNEQFF
TGTGCCTGGAGCGCCCCGGAGTTCTCCTACAATGAGCAGTTCTTC
>.|TRBJ1-1|TRBV5-1|.
CASSSVGGNTEAFF
TGCGCCAGCAGCTCGGTGGGGGGAAACACTGAAGCTTTCTTT
>.|TRBJ1-5|TRBV4-1|TRBD1
CASRPDDRGNQPQHF
TGCGCCAGCAGGCCCGATGACAGGGGCAATCAGCCCCAGCATTTT
>.|TRBJ1-2|TRBV30|.
CAWTNPSKGDYGYTF
TGTGCCTGGACCAACCCCAGCAAGGGAGACTATGGCTACACCTTC
>.|TRBJ2-5|TRBV29-1|.
CSVDPAGKTQYF
TGCAGCGTTGATCCCGCGGGGAAGACCCAGTACTTC
>.|TRBJ2-2|TRBV4-2|TRBD2
CASSQGLAGWWNTGELFF
TGTGCCAGCAGCCAGGGACTAGCGGGATGGTGGAACACCGGGGAGCTGTTTTTT
>.|TRBJ1-6|TRBV25-1|TRBD1
CACRDSYNSPLHF
TGTGCCTGCCGGGACAGCTATAATTCACCCCTCCACTTT
>once|TRBJ2-1|TRBV14|.
CASSQEITAYNEQFF
TGTGCCAGCAGCCAAGAAATAACAGCTTACAATGAGCAGTTCTTC
>.|TRBJ1-4|TRBV6-5|.
CASTRSRNEKLFF
TGTGCCAGCACCCGGTCTCGGAATGAAAAACTGTTTTTT
>.|TRBJ2-2|TRBV5-1|TRBD1
CASSLRSGQGVTGELFF
TGCGCCAGCAGCTTGAGGTCGGGACAGGGGGTGACCGGGGAGCTGTTTTTT
>.|TRBJ1-2|TRBV3-1/TRBV3-2|.
CASSQGFRSGYTF
TGTGCCAGCAGCCAAGGGTTTAGAAGTGGCTACACCTTC
>.|TRBJ2-1|TRBV6-1|TRBD2
CASSEGTSGYEQFF
TGTGCCAGCAGTGAGGGGACTAGCGGGTACGAGCAGTTCTTC
>.|TRBJ2-7|TRBV7-9|.
CASSQRERHEQYF
TGTGCCAGCTCCCAGAGGGAGAGGCACGAGCAGTACTTC